One sample yielded the 21 T cell receptor beta chains listed below, sequenced in a study of blood T cell repertoires in COVID-19. Profiled with immunoSEQ multiplex PCR; TCRdb holds only in-frame clones, not every one. The sample has under 95,000 clones, under 85% seen once; the top ten hold 2% to 2.5%. Input material: peripheral blood. Every receptor here comes from an older woman with acute or convalescent COVID-19.

This clone was found once. The chain links TRBV6-6 to TRBJ1-6; D is unresolved. The CDR3 is made up of 17 amino acids. Germline lookup yields CDR1 MNHNY and CDR2 SVGAGI (reference sequence). Trimming took 5 bases from V and 0 from J, leaving 14 bases between them. The CDR3 DNA reads TGTGCCAGCAGTCGTGGGAGACGGTCCTCCTATAATTCACCCCTCCACTTT. It specifies CASSRGRRSSYNSPLHF.

The rearrangement uses TRBV24-1 and TRBJ2-1, with 9 nucleotides matching TRBD1. Per germline, CDR1 KGHDR and CDR2 SFDVKD. V shed 2 bases and J 7 bases; nucleotides not matched to a gene: 5. The CDR3 is made up of 15 amino acids. The CDR3 spells CATSDSGTGSNEQFF. The DNA for the CDR3 is TGTGCCACCAGTGATTCCGGGACAGGGTCTAATGAGCAGTTCTTC.

The V call is TRBV28, the J call TRBJ1-2; unclear D gene. The CDR3 covers 16 residues. Germline V gene lookup returns CDR1 MDHEN and CDR2 SYDVKM. V was shortened by 1 base and J by 2 bases, with 14 bases between the two germline ends. In DNA, the CDR3 is TGTGCCAGCAGTTTATTTGATTCGGAGCAAAACTATGGCTACACCTTC. Translating it yields CASSLFDSEQNYGYTF.

In its sample, this clone was seen a few times. The chain employs TRBV19 and TRBJ1-1; D is uncertain. The ends were cut back, 6 bases at V and 4 bases at J, with 9 bases in the middle. The CDR3 length is 12 residues. The germline CDR1 and CDR2 sequences are LNHDA and SQIVND (reference sequence). The CDR3 bases are TGTGCCAGTAGGTTCAGGTCCACTGAAGCTTTCTTT. Translating gives CASRFRSTEAFF. Supplemented by reference TRBV19 and TRBJ1-1, the full variable domain reads DGGITQSPKYLFRKEGQNVTLSCEQNLNHDAMYWYRQDPGQGLRLIYYSQIVNDFQKGDIAEGYSVSREKKESFPLTVTSAQKNPTAFYLCASRFRSTEAFFGQGTRLTVV.

This clone turned up a few times. J is TRBJ1-4 and V is TRBV7-9, with D unclear. The length of the CDR3 is 13 residues. Trimming stripped 5 bases from V and 8 bases from J, with 12 bases between. Germline V lookup: CDR1 SEHNR, CDR2 FQNEAQ (reference sequence). The CDR3 loop reads CASSGQTREKLFF. Here the CDR3 DNA reads TGTGCCAGCAGCGGTCAAACACGAGAAAAACTGTTTTTT.

This clone has a single count. The V and J genes are TRBV6-6 and TRBJ1-1; tentatively, D is TRBD1 (5 bases). V was shortened by 5 bases and J by 3 bases, with 10 bases between the two germline ends. Germline V CDR1 and CDR2: MNHNY, SVGAGI (reference sequence). CDR3 size: 13 residues. CDR3 nucleotides: TGTGCCAGCAGTAGAAGGGGTGACACTGAAGCTTTCTTT. It yields the protein CASSRRGDTEAFF.

The gene calls are TRBV27 and TRBJ2-5; weak D call: TRBD2 (5 bases). This CDR3 has 17 amino acids. Germline CDR1 reads MNHEY; CDR2 reads SMNVEV (reference sequence). V dropped 2 bases and J dropped 5 bases, with 21 bases sitting between them. The CDR3 DNA sequence: TGTGCCAGCAGTTTAACCTTCCCGGGCCGCGGCGGGGAGACCCAGTACTTC. Protein: CASSLTFPGRGGETQYF.

The chain couples TRBV10-1 to TRBJ2-2; D possibly corresponds to TRBD1 (6 bases). From germline, CDR1 is WNHNN and CDR2 SYGVQD (reference sequence). The CDR3 length is 16 residues. V was pared by 5 bases and J by 0 bases, with 13 bases between. DNA for the CDR3: TGCGCCAGCAGTCCCTTAGGGGGACCGAACACCGGGGAGCTGTTTTTT. This gives the protein CASSPLGGPNTGELFF.

The chain uses TRBV11-3 and TRBJ2-1; 11 nucleotides line up with TRBD2. After removal of 5 bases from V and 1 base from J, the junction contained 1 base not matched to a gene. This CDR3 has 15 residues. Germline V gene data show CDR1 as SGHNT and CDR2 as YENEEA. The CDR3, as DNA: TGTGCCAGCAGCCCTAGCGGGGGGTCCTACAATGAGCAGTTCTTC. It codes for CASSPSGGSYNEQFF.

The chain carries TRBV6-2 or TRBV6-3 and TRBJ1-4; the D gene is possibly TRBD1 (5 bases). Trimming removed 2 bases at V and 8 bases at J, with 18 bases between. The CDR3 consists of 16 residues. From germline, CDR1 is MNHEY and CDR2 SVGEGT. The CDR3 DNA reads as TGTGCCAGCAGTTACCCTCCGGGCCTCGGGGGGGAAAAACTGTTTTTT. This codes for CASSYPPGLGGEKLFF.

This chain links TRBV28 with TRBJ1-1; no definite D call. Germline CDR1 MDHEN, CDR2 SYDVKM. The CDR3 covers 14 residues. V was pared by 2 bases and J by 0 bases, with 7 bases between. In nucleotides, the CDR3 is TGTGCCAGCAGTTTAATACAGTTGAACACTGAAGCTTTCTTT. Translation gives CASSLIQLNTEAFF.

The chain employs TRBV12-3 or TRBV12-4 and TRBJ2-7, with a tentative D call TRBD2 (6 bases). This CDR3 has 13 amino acids. Trimming shortened V by 7 bases and J by 6 bases, and 16 bases separated the two germline ends. The chain's CDR3 is CASTAGLGGEQYF. In nucleotides, the CDR3 is TGTGCCAGCACTGCCGGGTTGGGGGGCGAGCAGTACTTC.

This clone appeared a single time. The chain combines TRBV19 with TRBJ2-3, with a tentative D call TRBD2 (6 bases). The CDR3 runs to 13 residues. Trimming took 2 bases from V and 6 from J, leaving 9 bases between them. Per germline, CDR1 LNHDA and CDR2 SQIVND (reference sequence). CDR3 loop: CASSIRREDTQYF. The CDR3 region has the DNA TGTGCCAGTAGTATAAGACGGGAGGATACGCAGTATTTT.

CDR3 in amino acids: CASRPIMSNTGELFF. The CDR3 nucleotides read TGTGCCAGCAGACCGATTATGAGTAACACCGGGGAGCTGTTTTTT. V gene TRBV3-1 (or the pseudogene TRBV3-2) combines with J gene TRBJ2-2; D gene ambiguous. Deletions cut 6 bases from V and 2 bases from J, with 13 bases between. CDR3 length: 15 residues. Germline CDR1 LGHDT, CDR2 YNNKEL (reference sequence).

The V call is TRBV11-2, the J call TRBJ1-1, with D hard to call. Trimming pared 0 bases from V and 8 bases from J, leaving 13 bases between. CDR3 size: 14 residues. The germline V gene encodes CDR1 SGHAT and CDR2 FQNNGV. CDR3 loop: CASSLEFGLEEAFF. The CDR3, as DNA: TGTGCCAGCAGCTTAGAATTCGGACTGGAAGAAGCTTTCTTT.

The genes are TRBV27 and TRBJ1-5; D perhaps matches TRBD1 (5 bases). The V gene's germline CDR1 is MNHEY and CDR2 SMNVEV (reference sequence). The ends were cut back, 6 bases at V and 3 bases at J, with 15 bases in the middle. The CDR3 totals 15 residues. CDR3 residues: CASRPYRLSNQPQHF. The CDR3 region has the DNA TGTGCCAGCAGGCCATACAGGCTTTCCAATCAGCCCCAGCATTTT.

This clone was found a few times. The V and J genes are TRBV12-3 or TRBV12-4 and TRBJ1-3; D uncertain. The CDR3 spans 13 residues. V was pared by 4 bases and J by 0 bases, with 4 bases between. DNA of the CDR3: TGTGCCAGCAGTTATAACTCTGGAAACACCATATATTTT. Amino acid sequence: CASSYNSGNTIYF.

This clone was counted once. The chain couples TRBV6-5 to TRBJ2-2, with a tentative D call TRBD1 (5 bases). V was cut by 6 bases and J by 1 base, with 9 bases left in between. There are 14 residues in the CDR3. Germline V gene sequence: CDR1 MNHEY, CDR2 SVGAGI. The CDR3 sequence is CASRPDRNTGELFF. CDR3 in DNA: TGTGCCAGCAGGCCCGACAGGAACACCGGGGAGCTGTTTTTT.

The chain combines TRBV5-1 with TRBJ1-4; D possibly corresponds to TRBD1 (6 bases). Germline V gives CDR1 SGHRS, CDR2 YFSETQ. This CDR3 is 15 amino acids long. Trimming left V 1 base short and J 7 bases short, with 14 bases between. The CDR3 here is CASSLQGQRGEKLFF. CDR3 DNA: TGCGCCAGCAGCTTGCAGGGGCAGAGGGGTGAAAAACTGTTTTTT.

This clone was recorded a few times. The chain joins TRBV18 to TRBJ1-2; TRBD1 aligns across 7 bases. The CDR3 length is 15 residues. Germline trimming cut 5 bases from V and 3 bases from J; bases unmatched to any gene: 9. The V gene's germline CDR1 is KGHSH and CDR2 LQKENI. The CDR3 nucleotides read TGTGCCAGCTCAGCTCAGGGGGGTTCGGACTATGGCTACACCTTC. Translation: CASSAQGGSDYGYTF.

The V gene is TRBV3-1 (or the pseudogene TRBV3-2), the J gene TRBJ1-1; D ambiguous. Between the trimmed V and J ends, which lost 4 bases and 3 bases, there was a span of 12 bases. This CDR3 region has 14 residues. Germline CDR1 reads LGHDT; CDR2 reads YNNKEL (reference sequence). The CDR3 DNA follows: TGTGCCAGCAGCCCTTACTACGGAGACACTGAAGCTTTCTTT. It is translated as CASSPYYGDTEAFF.